The entry below describes one T cell receptor (beta chain). Its specificity is unknown. V was shortened by 3 bases and J by 10 bases, with 13 bases between the two germline ends. Germline values: CDR1 LNHDA, CDR2 SQIVND (reference sequence). The CDR3 contains 13 residues. This sample is drawn from a study of PD-1 blockade in mismatch repair-deficient tumors. As for the study in general: Patients had approximately 12 mismatch repair-deficient cancer types and were previously treated and progressing.

The data were produced by immunoSEQ multiplex PCR, yet TCRdb's version contains in-frame clones alone and is incomplete. Seen here are about 79,000 clones, approximately 78% observed once, and the top ten hold around 5.5%. Regarding the study as a whole: Tumor-resident clones, often undetectable pretreatment in blood, expanded then contracted after pembrolizumab.

Specimen: peripheral blood, collected 44 weeks after starting pembrolizumab. The clonotype originates from an adult with mismatch repair-deficient cancer. The chain uses TRBV19 and TRBJ2-1; D not resolved. The CDR3 nucleotides read TGTGCCAGTAGTATGACCCAGCCTCGGGAGCAGTTCTTC. Protein: CASSMTQPREQFF.